The present T cell receptor (beta chain) was sequenced within a study of beta chain features in type 1 diabetes. Study results and limitations: Whether TCRB rearrangement is influenced by HLA type was left unresolved in this analysis. PCR might show a preference for shorter templates, equally across patients and controls.

To note about this clone: Antigen specificity is unknown.

It was via CD45RO/CCR7/CD25/CD127/CD95/CD27 that CD4+ naive, central memory, regulatory and stem cell-like memory cells were sorted. The CDR3 has 15 amino acids. Trimming took 1 base from V and 5 from J, leaving 11 bases between them. Germline assignment: CDR1 LNHDA and CDR2 SQIVND (reference sequence). Expressed TCRB transcripts were sequenced because the isolated RNA had all been reverse transcribed beforehand. Only in-frame clones appear in the TCRdb table, and some are missing; sequencing was by immunoSEQ multiplex PCR. The sample has hundreds of thousands of clones, around 12% seen once. The specimen sequenced was naive CD4+ T cells from blood. The genes are TRBV19 and TRBJ2-2; perhaps TRBD2 as D (5 bases). This clonotype was sampled from a man between 18 and 35 years old in good health. The DNA for the CDR3 is TGTGCCAGTAGTATAGCAGGACGCGGGACCGGGGAGCTGTTTTTT. This sequence encodes CASSIAGRGTGELFF.